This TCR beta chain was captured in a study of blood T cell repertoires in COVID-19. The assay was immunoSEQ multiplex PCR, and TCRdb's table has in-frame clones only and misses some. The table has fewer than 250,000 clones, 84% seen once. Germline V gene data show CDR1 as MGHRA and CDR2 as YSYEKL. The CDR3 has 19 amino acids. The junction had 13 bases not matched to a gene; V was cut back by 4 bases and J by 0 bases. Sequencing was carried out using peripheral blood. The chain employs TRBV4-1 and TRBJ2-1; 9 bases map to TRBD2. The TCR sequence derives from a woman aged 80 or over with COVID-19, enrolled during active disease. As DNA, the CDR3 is TGCGCCAGCAGCCGAGGGCCAGCGGGGGGCGTAAGCTCCTACAATGAGCAGTTCTTC. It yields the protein CASSRGPAGGVSSYNEQFF.